One sample yielded the 6 T cell receptor beta chains listed below, sequenced in a study of CD4+ T cells in melanoma. Using immunoSEQ multiplex PCR, the repertoire was profiled, and TCRdb retains in-frame clones only, with some absent. This sample has 140,000 or so clones, with 80% to 95% found just once. These receptors all stem from a human donor with melanoma.

This clone was picked up a small number of times. The chain couples TRBV2 to TRBJ2-7, with unresolved D. The CDR3 totals 15 residues. Trimming removed 7 bases from V and 2 bases from J, with 18 bases in between. CDR1 is SNHLY, CDR2 FYNNEI, per germline. In DNA, the CDR3 is TGTGCCAGCACGAAGGACGGTCAACTAACCTACGAGCAGTACTTC. Its protein product is CASTKDGQLTYEQYF.

The DNA for the CDR3 is TGTGCCATCAGTGAGACAGGAAACCCAGGAATGATCACTGAAGCTTTCTTT. Translating it yields CAISETGNPGMITEAFF. The V and J genes are TRBV10-3 and TRBJ1-1; weak D call: TRBD1 (5 bases). Germline CDR1 ENHRY, CDR2 SYGVKD. This CDR3 has 17 amino acids. V lost 2 bases, J lost 4 bases, and 20 bases lay in between.

This clone occurred a few times. V usage is TRBV29-1 and J usage is TRBJ1-2; 9 positions agree with TRBD1. Germline values: CDR1 SQVTM, CDR2 ANQGSEA. This CDR3 is 16 amino acids long. V was pared by 4 bases and J by 2 bases, with 11 bases of the junction left unmatched. The CDR3 loop reads CSVGKGQGFSNYGYTF. In nucleotides, the CDR3 is TGCAGCGTTGGAAAGGGACAGGGTTTTTCAAACTATGGCTACACCTTC.

The rearrangement joins TRBV30 to TRBJ1-4; D gene unclear. Looked up from germline, CDR1 is GTSNPN and CDR2 is SVGIG (reference sequence). V gave up 1 base and J gave up 5 bases, with 14 bases separating them. The CDR3 spans 15 residues. The DNA of the CDR3 is TGTGCCTGGAGTGCCCCTCTGGGCGGGAATGAAAAACTGTTTTTT. Protein product: CAWSAPLGGNEKLFF. Looking up the rest from reference TRBV30 and TRBJ1-4 gives the full variable domain: SQTIHQWPATLVQPVGSPLSLECTVEGTSNPNLYWYRQAAGRGLQLLFYSVGIGQISSEVPQNLSASRPQDRQFILSSKKLLLSDSGFYLCAWSAPLGGNEKLFFGSGTQLSVL.

This clone was seen once. This chain joins TRBV7-9 and TRBJ2-3, with D possibly called TRBD1 or TRBD2 (5 bases each). V lost 5 bases, J lost 0 bases, and 18 bases lay in between. Germline V gene data show CDR1 as SEHNR and CDR2 as FQNEAQ (reference sequence). The CDR3 extends over 17 amino acids. The DNA of the CDR3 is TGTGCCAGCAGCCCCCGGGGCGGGCGGCCTAGCACAGATACGCAGTATTTT. It is translated as CASSPRGGRPSTDTQYF.

The rearrangement uses TRBV18 and TRBJ2-5, with a weak D call TRBD2 (5 bases). The length of the CDR3 is 14 residues. V gave up 3 bases and J gave up 1 base, with 9 bases separating them. Germline CDR1 is KGHSH and CDR2 is LQKENI. The CDR3 DNA follows: TGTGCCAGCTCACCCCGAGGGATCCAAGAGACCCAGTACTTC. Its protein is CASSPRGIQETQYF.